Listed below are T cell receptor beta chains from one sample, sequenced in a study of blood T cell repertoires in COVID-19. Method: immunoSEQ multiplex PCR; TCRdb's copy keeps in-frame clones and lacks some. The repertoire consists of approximately 140,000 clones, with 80% to 90% occurring once and the leading ten covering about 3.5%. The sample comprised peripheral blood. These receptors all stem from a man aged 70 or older with acute or convalescent COVID-19. The CDR3 runs from the conserved cysteine through the conserved F or W. Fields, in order: D gene, J gene, clone size, V gene, CDR3 protein, CDR3 DNA. D genes are given only for firm matches. Clone size appears in some rows only: once, few, many, or a class for an expanded clone.

D gene: -
J gene: TRBJ1-4
clone size: -
V gene: TRBV28
CDR3 protein: CASLSSATNEKLFF
CDR3 DNA: TGTGCCAGCCTTTCCAGTGCAACTAATGAAAAACTGTTTTTT

D gene: -
J gene: TRBJ2-4
clone size: -
V gene: TRBV10-1
CDR3 protein: CASSGVRGELNIQYF
CDR3 DNA: TGCGCCAGCAGTGGGGTCAGGGGCGAATTAAACATTCAGTACTTC

D gene: -
J gene: TRBJ2-1
clone size: -
V gene: TRBV6-6
CDR3 protein: CASSYSHQPGNEQFF
CDR3 DNA: TGTGCCAGCAGTTACTCGCACCAGCCGGGTAATGAGCAGTTCTTC

D gene: TRBD2
J gene: TRBJ2-3
clone size: few
V gene: TRBV4-2
CDR3 protein: CASSQLADSTDTQYF
CDR3 DNA: TGTGCCAGCAGCCAACTAGCGGATAGCACAGATACGCAGTATTTT

D gene: -
J gene: TRBJ2-3
clone size: -
V gene: TRBV7-2
CDR3 protein: CASSLVPSWGSSTDTQYF
CDR3 DNA: TGTGCCAGCAGCTTAGTTCCTAGTTGGGGCTCTAGCACAGATACGCAGTATTTT

D gene: TRBD2
J gene: TRBJ2-7
clone size: once
V gene: TRBV29-1
CDR3 protein: CSVTAPGLDREQYF
CDR3 DNA: TGCAGCGTAACAGCACCGGGACTAGATCGCGAGCAGTACTTC

D gene: -
J gene: TRBJ1-3
clone size: few
V gene: TRBV3-1/TRBV3-2
CDR3 protein: CASSHLLLLSGNTIYF
CDR3 DNA: TGTGCCAGCAGCCATCTCCTCCTTCTCTCTGGAAACACCATATATTTT

D gene: TRBD2
J gene: TRBJ2-7
clone size: -
V gene: TRBV4-3
CDR3 protein: CASSQEPGGYEQYF
CDR3 DNA: TGCGCCAGCAGCCAAGAACCGGGAGGATACGAGCAGTACTTC

D gene: TRBD1
J gene: TRBJ1-6
clone size: -
V gene: TRBV5-1
CDR3 protein: CASSSSRAGGSSPLHF
CDR3 DNA: TGCGCCAGCAGCTCTTCAAGGGCAGGGGGAAGTTCACCCCTCCACTTT

D gene: -
J gene: TRBJ2-3
clone size: -
V gene: TRBV13
CDR3 protein: CASSSADLTDTQYF
CDR3 DNA: TGTGCCAGCAGCTCAGCGGATCTCACAGATACGCAGTATTTT

D gene: -
J gene: TRBJ2-7
clone size: -
V gene: TRBV4-3
CDR3 protein: CASSQSRVIHEQYF
CDR3 DNA: TGCGCCAGCAGCCAAAGCAGGGTGATCCACGAGCAGTACTTC

D gene: -
J gene: TRBJ2-2
clone size: -
V gene: TRBV5-1
CDR3 protein: CASSSTGLNTGELFF
CDR3 DNA: TGCGCCAGCAGCTCTACAGGGTTGAACACCGGGGAGCTGTTTTTT

D gene: -
J gene: TRBJ2-7
clone size: -
V gene: TRBV4-1
CDR3 protein: CASSQGFGSYEQYF
CDR3 DNA: TGCGCCAGCAGCCAGGGCTTCGGGAGCTACGAGCAGTACTTC

D gene: -
J gene: TRBJ2-6
clone size: -
V gene: TRBV5-1
CDR3 protein: CASSLVGSGANVLTF
CDR3 DNA: TGCGCCAGCAGCTTGGTGGGGAGTGGGGCCAACGTCCTGACTTTC

D gene: -
J gene: TRBJ2-1
clone size: once
V gene: TRBV6-1
CDR3 protein: CASSDLATHYNEQFF
CDR3 DNA: TGTGCCAGCAGTGACCTAGCGACACACTACAATGAGCAGTTCTTC

D gene: TRBD2
J gene: TRBJ2-3
clone size: -
V gene: TRBV7-2
CDR3 protein: CASSLDEGGTTDTQYF
CDR3 DNA: TGTGCCAGCAGCTTAGATGAGGGAGGGACCACAGATACGCAGTATTTT

D gene: TRBD2
J gene: TRBJ2-7
clone size: -
V gene: TRBV4-1
CDR3 protein: CASRRTQILADSYEQYF
CDR3 DNA: TGCGCCAGCAGACGCACTCAAATACTAGCGGACTCCTACGAGCAGTACTTC

D gene: -
J gene: TRBJ2-5
clone size: -
V gene: TRBV2
CDR3 protein: CASSEAWGPPQETQYF
CDR3 DNA: TGTGCCAGCAGTGAAGCTTGGGGCCCTCCCCAAGAGACCCAGTACTTC

D gene: -
J gene: TRBJ2-7
clone size: few
V gene: TRBV2
CDR3 protein: CASRSLLRGVEGEQYF
CDR3 DNA: TGTGCCAGCCGCAGTCTCCTCAGGGGAGTAGAGGGCGAGCAGTACTTC

D gene: TRBD1
J gene: TRBJ1-2
clone size: -
V gene: TRBV6-5
CDR3 protein: CASGRDSKSYGYTF
CDR3 DNA: TGTGCCAGCGGACGGGACAGTAAAAGCTATGGCTACACCTTC

D gene: TRBD1
J gene: TRBJ1-2
clone size: -
V gene: TRBV19
CDR3 protein: CASSNRDRGDYGYTF
CDR3 DNA: TGTGCCAGTAGTAACCGGGACAGGGGAGACTATGGCTACACCTTC

D gene: -
J gene: TRBJ1-2
clone size: -
V gene: TRBV29-1
CDR3 protein: CSVDRAGYGYTF
CDR3 DNA: TGCAGCGTTGACAGGGCCGGGTATGGCTACACCTTC

D gene: -
J gene: TRBJ2-7
clone size: -
V gene: TRBV7-2
CDR3 protein: CASSLSGNTYEQYF
CDR3 DNA: TGTGCCAGCAGCTTATCAGGTAACACCTACGAGCAGTACTTC

D gene: -
J gene: TRBJ2-5
clone size: -
V gene: TRBV29-1
CDR3 protein: CSVVRGGETQYF
CDR3 DNA: TGCAGCGTTGTTAGGGGTGGGGAGACCCAGTACTTC

D gene: TRBD1
J gene: TRBJ1-4
clone size: -
V gene: TRBV28
CDR3 protein: CASRSGTGNEKLFF
CDR3 DNA: TGTGCCAGCAGATCCGGGACAGGCAATGAAAAACTGTTTTTT

D gene: TRBD2
J gene: TRBJ2-7
clone size: -
V gene: TRBV6-5
CDR3 protein: CASSSGTSGGYEQYF
CDR3 DNA: TGTGCCAGCAGTTCCGGGACTAGCGGGGGATACGAGCAGTACTTC

D gene: TRBD1
J gene: TRBJ2-1
clone size: -
V gene: TRBV5-1
CDR3 protein: CASSPRTGRLDNEQFF
CDR3 DNA: TGCGCCAGCAGCCCGCGGACAGGCCGGCTAGACAATGAGCAGTTCTTC

D gene: TRBD1
J gene: TRBJ2-7
clone size: -
V gene: TRBV7-2
CDR3 protein: CASSITGDRNEQYF
CDR3 DNA: TGTGCCAGCAGCATCACAGGGGACAGGAACGAGCAGTACTTC

D gene: -
J gene: TRBJ2-1
clone size: -
V gene: TRBV6-1
CDR3 protein: CASSELRYEGYNEQFF
CDR3 DNA: TGTGCCAGCAGTGAACTTCGCTATGAGGGTTACAATGAGCAGTTCTTC

D gene: TRBD2
J gene: TRBJ2-5
clone size: -
V gene: TRBV19
CDR3 protein: CASSPRTSGKETQYF
CDR3 DNA: TGTGCCAGTAGTCCGCGGACTAGCGGAAAAGAGACCCAGTACTTC

D gene: -
J gene: TRBJ1-5
clone size: -
V gene: TRBV19
CDR3 protein: CASRQGANQPQHF
CDR3 DNA: TGTGCCAGTAGACAGGGCGCTAATCAGCCCCAGCATTTT

D gene: -
J gene: TRBJ2-7
clone size: -
V gene: TRBV28
CDR3 protein: CASSFPSSYEQYF
CDR3 DNA: TGTGCCAGCAGTTTTCCCAGCTCCTACGAGCAGTACTTC

D gene: -
J gene: TRBJ1-2
clone size: -
V gene: TRBV19
CDR3 protein: CASSAEHGVLRGYTF
CDR3 DNA: TGTGCCAGTAGCGCAGAGCACGGAGTTCTAAGAGGCTACACCTTC

D gene: TRBD2
J gene: TRBJ2-1
clone size: -
V gene: TRBV11-3
CDR3 protein: CASSSGASGRASYNEQFF
CDR3 DNA: TGTGCCAGCAGCTCAGGGGCTAGCGGGAGGGCCTCCTACAATGAGCAGTTCTTC

D gene: -
J gene: TRBJ1-2
clone size: -
V gene: TRBV5-1
CDR3 protein: CASSLGQDYGYTF
CDR3 DNA: TGCGCCAGCAGCTTGGGACAGGACTATGGCTACACCTTC

D gene: -
J gene: TRBJ1-2
clone size: few
V gene: TRBV30
CDR3 protein: CAWSVSGRVDGYTF
CDR3 DNA: TGTGCCTGGAGTGTATCTGGCAGGGTCGATGGCTACACCTTC

D gene: TRBD1
J gene: TRBJ1-2
clone size: -
V gene: TRBV9
CDR3 protein: CASSDRGQGGDGYTF
CDR3 DNA: TGTGCCAGCAGCGACCGCGGACAGGGGGGGGATGGCTACACCTTC

D gene: -
J gene: TRBJ2-3
clone size: -
V gene: TRBV29-1
CDR3 protein: CSDRTSTDTQYF
CDR3 DNA: TGCAGCGACAGAACTAGCACAGATACGCAGTATTTT

D gene: TRBD2
J gene: TRBJ2-1
clone size: -
V gene: TRBV27
CDR3 protein: CASSLRLAGASYNEQFF
CDR3 DNA: TGTGCCAGCAGTTTGAGGCTAGCGGGTGCCTCCTACAATGAGCAGTTCTTC

D gene: -
J gene: TRBJ1-5
clone size: -
V gene: TRBV10-3
CDR3 protein: CAISENRDQPQHF
CDR3 DNA: TGTGCCATCAGTGAGAACCGGGATCAGCCCCAGCATTTT

D gene: TRBD1
J gene: TRBJ2-5
clone size: -
V gene: TRBV5-1
CDR3 protein: CASSPDRVETQYF
CDR3 DNA: TGCGCCAGCAGCCCTGACAGGGTGGAGACCCAGTACTTC

D gene: TRBD2
J gene: TRBJ2-2
clone size: -
V gene: TRBV7-7
CDR3 protein: CASSLRGSGRMNTGELFF
CDR3 DNA: TGTGCTAGCAGCTTAAGGGGTAGCGGGAGGATGAACACCGGGGAGCTGTTTTTT

D gene: TRBD1
J gene: TRBJ2-7
clone size: -
V gene: TRBV25-1
CDR3 protein: CASSDPGQGTIYEQYF
CDR3 DNA: TGTGCCAGCAGTGACCCAGGACAGGGGACAATCTACGAGCAGTACTTC

D gene: -
J gene: TRBJ1-5
clone size: -
V gene: TRBV7-2
CDR3 protein: CASSLALGGGQPQHF
CDR3 DNA: TGTGCCAGCAGCTTAGCTTTAGGGGGGGGTCAGCCCCAGCATTTT

D gene: -
J gene: TRBJ1-1
clone size: once
V gene: TRBV10-3
CDR3 protein: CATDDIGVGRTEAFF
CDR3 DNA: TGTGCCACGGACGACATCGGGGTGGGCAGGACTGAAGCTTTCTTT

D gene: TRBD1
J gene: TRBJ1-1
clone size: -
V gene: TRBV6-2/TRBV6-3
CDR3 protein: CASSYTGENTEAFF
CDR3 DNA: TGTGCCAGCAGTTATACAGGGGAGAACACTGAAGCTTTCTTT

D gene: -
J gene: TRBJ1-2
clone size: once
V gene: TRBV24-1
CDR3 protein: CATSTGFYGYTF
CDR3 DNA: TGTGCCACCAGTACAGGATTCTATGGCTACACCTTC

D gene: TRBD2
J gene: TRBJ2-1
clone size: once
V gene: TRBV5-1
CDR3 protein: CASSSRTSGSSYNEQFF
CDR3 DNA: TGCGCCAGCAGCTCCCGGACTAGCGGTAGCTCCTACAATGAGCAGTTCTTC

D gene: -
J gene: TRBJ2-1
clone size: -
V gene: TRBV4-3
CDR3 protein: CASSPLAVGGEQFF
CDR3 DNA: TGCGCCAGCAGCCCCTTAGCGGTCGGTGGTGAGCAGTTCTTC

D gene: -
J gene: TRBJ2-3
clone size: -
V gene: TRBV19
CDR3 protein: CASSLLSGITTDTQYF
CDR3 DNA: TGTGCCAGTAGTCTACTTAGCGGCATCACCACAGATACGCAGTATTTT

D gene: TRBD1
J gene: TRBJ2-1
clone size: once
V gene: TRBV11-3
CDR3 protein: CASSKGQGGYNEQFF
CDR3 DNA: TGTGCCAGCAGCAAAGGACAGGGGGGCTACAATGAGCAGTTCTTC

D gene: TRBD1
J gene: TRBJ2-3
clone size: -
V gene: TRBV10-3
CDR3 protein: CAISDAGGRTDTQYF
CDR3 DNA: TGTGCCATCAGTGATGCAGGGGGACGAACAGATACGCAGTATTTT

D gene: TRBD1
J gene: TRBJ1-2
clone size: -
V gene: TRBV30
CDR3 protein: CAWSVTGQGGYTF
CDR3 DNA: TGTGCCTGGAGTGTAACCGGACAGGGAGGCTACACCTTC

D gene: TRBD1
J gene: TRBJ1-1
clone size: -
V gene: TRBV28
CDR3 protein: CASSLYATTGVLNTEAFF
CDR3 DNA: TGTGCCAGCAGTTTATATGCCACCACAGGGGTTTTGAACACTGAAGCTTTCTTT

D gene: -
J gene: TRBJ1-1
clone size: -
V gene: TRBV7-3
CDR3 protein: CASSRYLNTEAFF
CDR3 DNA: TGTGCCAGCAGCCGTTATCTGAACACTGAAGCTTTCTTT

D gene: TRBD1
J gene: TRBJ2-7
clone size: -
V gene: TRBV5-5
CDR3 protein: CASSLVWDRVAHEQYF
CDR3 DNA: TGTGCCAGCAGCTTGGTTTGGGACAGGGTAGCCCACGAGCAGTACTTC

D gene: -
J gene: TRBJ1-2
clone size: -
V gene: TRBV11-2
CDR3 protein: CASSLSRSGNYGYTF
CDR3 DNA: TGTGCCAGCAGTTTATCCAGATCGGGTAACTATGGCTACACCTTC